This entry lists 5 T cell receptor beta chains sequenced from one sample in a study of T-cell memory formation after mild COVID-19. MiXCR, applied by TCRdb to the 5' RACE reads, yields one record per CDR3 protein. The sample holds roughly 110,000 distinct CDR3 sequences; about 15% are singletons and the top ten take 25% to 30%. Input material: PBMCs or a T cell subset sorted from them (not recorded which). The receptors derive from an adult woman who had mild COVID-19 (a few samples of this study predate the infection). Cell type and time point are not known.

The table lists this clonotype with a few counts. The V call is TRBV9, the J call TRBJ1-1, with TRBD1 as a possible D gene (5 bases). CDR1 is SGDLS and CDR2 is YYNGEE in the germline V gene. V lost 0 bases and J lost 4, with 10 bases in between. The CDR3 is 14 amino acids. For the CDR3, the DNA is TGTGCCAGCAGCGTAGGGGGCGCGGGCACTGAAGCTTTCTTT. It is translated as CASSVGGAGTEAFF. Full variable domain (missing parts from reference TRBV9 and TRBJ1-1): DSGVTQTPKHLITATGQRVTLRCSPRSGDLSVYWYQQSLDQGLQFLIQYYNGEERAKGNILERFSAQQFPDLHSELNLSSLELGDSALYFCASSVGGAGTEAFFGQGTRLTVV.

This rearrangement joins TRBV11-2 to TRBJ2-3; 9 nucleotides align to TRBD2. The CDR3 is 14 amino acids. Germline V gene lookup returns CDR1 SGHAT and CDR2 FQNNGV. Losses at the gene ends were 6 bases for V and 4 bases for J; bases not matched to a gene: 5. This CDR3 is CASRTAGGADTQYF. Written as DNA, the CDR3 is TGTGCCAGCAGGACGGCGGGGGGGGCAGATACGCAGTATTTT.

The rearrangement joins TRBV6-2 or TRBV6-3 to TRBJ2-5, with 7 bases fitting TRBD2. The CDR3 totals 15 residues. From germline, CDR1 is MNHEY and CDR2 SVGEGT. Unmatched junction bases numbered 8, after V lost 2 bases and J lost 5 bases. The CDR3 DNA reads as TGTGCCAGCAGTTACATGGCGGGAGAGCATGAGACCCAGTACTTC. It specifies CASSYMAGEHETQYF.

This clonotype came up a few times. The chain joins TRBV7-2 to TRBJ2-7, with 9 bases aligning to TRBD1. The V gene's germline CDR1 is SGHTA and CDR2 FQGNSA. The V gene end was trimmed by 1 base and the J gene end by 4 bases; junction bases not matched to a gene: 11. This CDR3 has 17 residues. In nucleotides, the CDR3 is TGTGCCAGCAGCTTAGTTTTTACGGGACAGGGTGCTTACGAGCAGTACTTC. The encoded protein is CASSLVFTGQGAYEQYF.

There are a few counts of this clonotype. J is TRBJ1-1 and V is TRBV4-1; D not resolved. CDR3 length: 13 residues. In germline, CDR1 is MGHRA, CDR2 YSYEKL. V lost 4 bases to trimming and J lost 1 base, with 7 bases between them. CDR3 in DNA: TGCGCCAGCAGCCGAGGAGAGAACACTGAAGCTTTCTTT. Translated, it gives CASSRGENTEAFF.